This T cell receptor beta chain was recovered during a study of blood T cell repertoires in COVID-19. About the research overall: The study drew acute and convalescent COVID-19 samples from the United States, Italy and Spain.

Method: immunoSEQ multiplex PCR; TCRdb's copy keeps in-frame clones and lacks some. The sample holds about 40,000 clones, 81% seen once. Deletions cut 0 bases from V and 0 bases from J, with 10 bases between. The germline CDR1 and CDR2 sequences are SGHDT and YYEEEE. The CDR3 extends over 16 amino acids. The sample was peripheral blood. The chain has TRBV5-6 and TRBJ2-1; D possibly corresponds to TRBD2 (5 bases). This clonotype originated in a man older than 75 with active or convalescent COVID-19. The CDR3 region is CASSLGTGPSYNEQFF. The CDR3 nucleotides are TGTGCCAGCAGCTTGGGGACTGGCCCCTCCTACAATGAGCAGTTCTTC.